These 28 T cell receptor beta chains were all obtained from the same sample, sequenced in a study of shared clonotypes between healthy human individuals. Measured with immunoSEQ multiplex PCR; TCRdb has only the in-frame clones, and not every one. Of fewer than 3 million clones in the sample, approximately 90% were seen once. Sample: naive CD4+ T cells from PBMCs. Documented subset: CD45RA+ positively selected. Receptors were obtained from a man in his late teens or twenties in good health. Some clones in this sample may be carry-over from other donors' samples.

The CDR3 reads CASNTDGKETQYF. The CDR3 nucleotides read TGCGCCAGCAACACAGACGGGAAAGAGACCCAGTACTTC. V and J are TRBV5-1 and TRBJ2-5, with D perhaps matching TRBD2 (5 bases). The V and J ends lost 6 bases and 3 bases respectively, with 12 bases between them. This CDR3 region has 13 residues. Germline V gives CDR1 SGHRS, CDR2 YFSETQ. Together with reference TRBV5-1 and TRBJ2-5, the CDR3 gives the full variable domain: KAGVTQTPRYLIKTRGQQVTLSCSPISGHRSVSWYQQTPGQGLQFLFEYFSETQRNKGNFPGRFSGRQFSNSRSEMNVSTLELGDSALYLCASNTDGKETQYFGPGTRLLVL.

The genes are TRBV19 and TRBJ2-5; D not certain. CDR1 LNHDA and CDR2 SQIVND come from the germline V gene (reference sequence). The CDR3 length is 15 residues. V was shortened by 2 bases and J by 9 bases, with 19 bases between the two germline ends. CDR3 DNA sequence: TGTGCCAGTAGTATACGTCGGCAGGCCCAGTTGGCCCAGTACTTC. It yields the protein CASSIRRQAQLAQYF.

The chain has TRBV27 and TRBJ2-1; D gene unclear. With 4 bases removed from V and 3 bases from J, the gap between germline ends came to 10 bases. CDR1 and CDR2 from the germline V gene are MNHEY and SMNVEV (reference sequence). The CDR3 spans 14 residues. Here the CDR3 DNA reads TGTGCCAGCAGTTCGGACGGATTCTACAATGAGCAGTTCTTC. Translation: CASSSDGFYNEQFF.

The V gene is TRBV7-9, the J gene TRBJ2-3; D uncertain. This CDR3 has 15 residues. The V end was cut by 0 bases, the J end by 2 bases, with 9 bases between. Germline values: CDR1 SEHNR, CDR2 FQNEAQ (reference sequence). CDR3 sequence reads: CASSLAGVDTDTQYF. The CDR3 coding sequence is TGTGCCAGCAGCTTAGCTGGGGTTGACACAGATACGCAGTATTTT.

The chain has TRBV29-1 and TRBJ2-1; 9 bases are shared with TRBD2. V gave up 3 bases and J gave up 3 bases; unmatched junction bases: 3. This CDR3 contains 14 residues. Germline-derived CDR1 and CDR2 are SQVTM and ANQGSEA. The CDR3 nucleotides read TGCAGCGTTGAGGGTAGCGGGAGCTACAATGAGCAGTTCTTC. This encodes CSVEGSGSYNEQFF.

V usage is TRBV5-1 and J usage is TRBJ1-1; tentative D call: TRBD1 (5 bases). This CDR3 spans 15 amino acids. Trimming removed 3 bases from V and 2 bases from J, with 14 bases in between. Germline V CDR1 and CDR2: SGHRS, YFSETQ. CDR3 in amino acids: CASSWDGGLNTEAFF. The CDR3 nucleotides are TGCGCCAGCAGCTGGGATGGGGGACTTAACACTGAAGCTTTCTTT.

The chain has TRBV18 and TRBJ2-1; 9 bases agree with TRBD2. The CDR3 covers 16 residues. The ends lost 8 bases at V and 5 bases at J; junction bases unmatched: 13. Germline-derived CDR1 and CDR2 are KGHSH and LQKENI. The CDR3 region has the DNA TGTGCCAGCCTGGACAGGCAGACTAGCGGCCACAATGAGCAGTTCTTC. Its protein is CASLDRQTSGHNEQFF.

A note on this clone: The identical CDR3 is also encoded by other nucleotide sequences in the sample. The V gene is TRBV7-2, the J gene TRBJ2-1; D ambiguous. Germline-derived CDR1 and CDR2 are SGHTA and FQGNSA. The CDR3 runs 16 residues. Trimming removed 6 bases from V and 1 base from J, with 16 bases in between. CDR3 bases: TGTGCCAGCAGTTTGGGTCTTAGTCCTTCCTACAATGAGCAGTTCTTC. Its protein is CASSLGLSPSYNEQFF. Full variable domain (outside the CDR3, taken from reference TRBV7-2 and TRBJ2-1): GAGVSQSPSNKVTEKGKDVELRCDPISGHTALYWYRQSLGQGLEFLIYFQGNSAPDKSGLPSDRFSAERTGGSVSTLTIQRTQQEDSAVYLCASSLGLSPSYNEQFFGPGTRLTVL.

The chain has TRBV28 and TRBJ2-2; D might be TRBD1 (6 bases). Germline loops: CDR1 MDHEN, CDR2 SYDVKM. CDR3 length equals 15 residues. V lost 6 bases to trimming and J lost 6 bases, with 17 bases between them. CDR3: CASSPGTIGAGELFF. The CDR3, as DNA: TGTGCCAGCAGCCCCGGGACAATCGGGGCCGGGGAGCTGTTTTTT.

This clone is a singleton in its sample. This chain connects TRBV5-1 to TRBJ2-7; TRBD2 might be the D (5 bases). Trimming left V 0 bases short and J 5 bases short, with 15 bases between. The CDR3 consists of 15 residues. Germline V lookup: CDR1 SGHRS, CDR2 YFSETQ. The CDR3 nucleotides read TGCGCCAGCAGCTTGGTCTCGGGGTTTCCGGACGAGCAGTACTTC. This translates into CASSLVSGFPDEQYF. The complete variable domain, with remaining parts taken from reference TRBV5-1 and TRBJ2-7, reads KAGVTQTPRYLIKTRGQQVTLSCSPISGHRSVSWYQQTPGQGLQFLFEYFSETQRNKGNFPGRFSGRQFSNSRSEMNVSTLELGDSALYLCASSLVSGFPDEQYFGPGTRLTVT.

The chain has TRBV7-2 and TRBJ2-1; D is unresolved. V lost 5 bases, J lost 7 bases, and 18 bases lay in between. Per the germline V gene, CDR1 is SGHTA and CDR2 is FQGNSA. This CDR3 has 15 residues. DNA of the CDR3: TGTGCCAGCAGCAAAGGGTGGGCTTATGTGAATGAGCAGTTCTTC. It specifies CASSKGWAYVNEQFF.

This sequence joins TRBV27 and TRBJ2-2; 12 positions match TRBD2. The CDR3 sequence is 18 residues long. The germline V gene has CDR1 MNHEY and CDR2 SMNVEV (reference sequence). The V and J ends lost 5 bases and 0 bases, in that order; junction bases with no gene match: 7. Written as DNA, the CDR3 is TGTGCCAGCAGTCCGCCCCGACTAGCGGGAGCGAACACCGGGGAGCTGTTTTTT. Amino acid sequence: CASSPPRLAGANTGELFF.

This clone was counted once. This chain uses TRBV2 with TRBJ1-4; 9 nucleotides match TRBD1. V shed 7 bases, J shed 5 bases, and the junction held 11 bases outside the gene matches. Germline V gives CDR1 SNHLY, CDR2 FYNNEI. This CDR3 has 16 amino acids. CDR3 nucleotide sequence: TGTGCCAGCAACACCCCCGGGACAGGGATAAATGAAAAACTGTTTTTT. Protein sequence: CASNTPGTGINEKLFF.

A single count supports this clone. This chain connects TRBV6-1 to TRBJ1-5; D uncertain. The length of the CDR3 is 15 residues. Between the trimmed V and J ends, which lost 5 bases and 3 bases, there was a span of 14 bases. Germline-derived CDR1 and CDR2 are MNHNS and SASEGT. CDR3 nucleotides: TGTGCCAGCAGTCTGGCAGCTATATTCAATCAGCCCCAGCATTTT. Translation: CASSLAAIFNQPQHF.

The rearrangement links TRBV6-4 to TRBJ2-2; D is undetermined. CDR3 length: 14 amino acids. Trimming took 6 bases from V and 0 from J, leaving 8 bases between them. The germline V gene has CDR1 MRHNA and CDR2 SNTAGT. The CDR3 coding sequence is TGTGCCAGCAGGGAAGATCCGAACACCGGGGAGCTGTTTTTT. It yields the protein CASREDPNTGELFF.

The chain is built from TRBV5-1 and TRBJ2-7; D may be TRBD2 (7 bases). The CDR3 spans 18 residues. CDR1 and CDR2 from the germline V gene are SGHRS and YFSETQ. Trimming pared 4 bases from V and 1 base from J, leaving 24 bases between. The CDR3 region has the DNA TGCGCCAGCAGCCTGGCGGGGGCAGGGCAACTCTCATCCTACGAGCAGTACTTC. It translates to CASSLAGAGQLSSYEQYF.

V usage is TRBV28 and J usage is TRBJ2-5; D remains unclear. V gave up 8 bases and J gave up 5 bases, with 18 bases separating them. The length of the CDR3 is 14 residues. The V gene's germline CDR1 is MDHEN and CDR2 SYDVKM. As DNA, the CDR3 is TGTGCCAGCGTCCGACCGAGTGTTGCGGAGACCCAGTACTTC. It yields the protein CASVRPSVAETQYF.

Of note for this clone: The same CDR3 also results from other DNA sequences found in this sample. The chain recombines TRBV11-2 with TRBJ2-5; D is unresolved. The CDR3 is made up of 12 amino acids. V lost 5 bases, J lost 4 bases, and 8 bases lay in between. Germline CDR1 reads SGHAT; CDR2 reads FQNNGV. CDR3 coding DNA: TGTGCCAGCAGCCCCCAAGTAGAGACCCAGTACTTC. Translating gives CASSPQVETQYF.

This clone has more than one count but fewer than ten. The chain uses TRBV5-6 and TRBJ1-1; D is unclear. This CDR3 region has 14 residues. The V gene lost 0 bases and the J gene lost 1 base, with 7 bases spanning the gap. Germline values: CDR1 SGHDT, CDR2 YYEEEE. The DNA for the CDR3 is TGTGCCAGCAGCTTGGAGGTGGGGAACACTGAAGCTTTCTTT. This translates into CASSLEVGNTEAFF.

The CDR3 is CASRWDRWETQYF. The CDR3 DNA reads as TGTGCCAGCAGATGGGACCGATGGGAGACCCAGTACTTC. V gene TRBV6-5 combines with J gene TRBJ2-5; tentatively, D is TRBD1 or TRBD2 (5 bases each). Per germline, CDR1 MNHEY and CDR2 SVGAGI. The CDR3 runs to 13 residues. Trimming took off 6 bases at V and 5 bases at J, with 13 bases between the two ends.

The chain links TRBV14 to TRBJ2-5; D is undetermined. V lost 1 base, J lost 5 bases, and 11 bases lay in between. The CDR3 spans 14 residues. Germline assignment: CDR1 SGHDN and CDR2 FVKESK. CDR3 protein: CASSQVSKMETQYF. The DNA for the CDR3 is TGTGCCAGCAGCCAAGTTAGCAAAATGGAGACCCAGTACTTC.

The chain uses TRBV14 and TRBJ2-7; 8 bases match TRBD1. Looked up from germline, CDR1 is SGHDN and CDR2 is FVKESK. This CDR3 has 14 amino acids. Trimming at V came to 3 bases and at J to 9 bases, leaving 10 bases not matched to a gene. This chain's CDR3 is CASSQGQARQGQYF. The CDR3 nucleotides are TGTGCCAGCAGCCAGGGACAGGCGCGCCAGGGGCAGTACTTC.

The chain recombines TRBV15 with TRBJ2-5; no firm D call. V lost 1 base and J lost 0, with 12 bases in between. Germline loops: CDR1 LNHNV, CDR2 YYDKDF (reference sequence). CDR3 length equals 16 residues. The DNA for the CDR3 is TGTGCCACCAGCAGAGCGGCGGACGCGTACCAAGAGACCCAGTACTTC. Translation: CATSRAADAYQETQYF.

Only one count was recorded for this clone. Distinct nucleotide sequences in the sample also encode this CDR3. V gene TRBV28 combines with J gene TRBJ1-5; the D gene is possibly TRBD1 (5 bases). This CDR3 is built from 15 residues. The ends were cut back, 3 bases at V and 5 bases at J, with 14 bases in the middle. Germline values: CDR1 MDHEN, CDR2 SYDVKM. CDR3 nucleotide sequence: TGTGCCAGCAGTTTGTCAGGGAGGGGAGATCAGCCCCAGCATTTT. Its protein product is CASSLSGRGDQPQHF.

The genes are TRBV6-1 and TRBJ1-3, with D unresolved. This CDR3 spans 13 amino acids. Trimming pared 6 bases from V and 0 bases from J, leaving 6 bases between. The V gene's germline CDR1 is MNHNS and CDR2 SASEGT. The CDR3 DNA is TGTGCCAGCAGCCGGGGCTCTGGAAACACCATATATTTT. As protein: CASSRGSGNTIYF.

V gene TRBV14 combines with J gene TRBJ2-7; D might be TRBD1 or TRBD2, each matching 6 bases. The CDR3 totals 14 residues. Germline V gene data show CDR1 as SGHDN and CDR2 as FVKESK. Trimming removed 5 bases from V and 7 bases from J, with 18 bases in between. CDR3 nucleotide sequence: TGTGCCAGCAGCTATCGATCGGGGGCTGGGGAGCAGTACTTC. It specifies CASSYRSGAGEQYF.

The CDR3 nucleotides read TGTGCCAGCAGTGTAGACCTAGGGCCAAACATTCAGTACTTC. It encodes CASSVDLGPNIQYF. The V call is TRBV28, the J call TRBJ2-4; D ambiguous. Germline CDR1 MDHEN, CDR2 SYDVKM. The CDR3 sequence is 14 residues long. The ends were cut back, 5 bases at V and 6 bases at J, with 14 bases in the middle.

CDR3 loop: CAWLLVGSHNEQFF. The CDR3 bases are TGTGCCTGGTTGCTGGTGGGCAGCCACAATGAGCAGTTCTTC. The V and J genes are TRBV30 and TRBJ2-1; no reliable D call. V lost 5 bases and J lost 5, with 16 bases in between. Germline-derived CDR1 and CDR2 are GTSNPN and SVGIG (reference sequence). This CDR3 is built from 14 residues. The whole variable domain, filled in from reference TRBV30 and TRBJ2-1, reads SQTIHQWPATLVQPVGSPLSLECTVEGTSNPNLYWYRQAAGRGLQLLFYSVGIGQISSEVPQNLSASRPQDRQFILSSKKLLLSDSGFYLCAWLLVGSHNEQFFGPGTRLTVL.